These 10 T cell receptor beta chains originate from one sample sequenced in a study of CD8 T cells in Susac syndrome. An amount of RNA that ranged from roughly 0.5 to 1 ug was reverse transcribed with random hexamers. TCRdb fed the immunoSEQ multiplex PCR reads into MiXCR, producing one record per CDR3 protein. This sample yields roughly 150,000 distinct CDR3 sequences, of which 85% to 95% are seen a single time; 0.15% to 0.2% belongs to the top ten. Sequenced input: CD4+ T cells from PBMCs. These TCRs come from a human donor with Susac syndrome.

This clonotype appeared a single time. The V gene is TRBV9, the J gene TRBJ2-5; tentatively, D is TRBD2 (5 bases). The V and J ends lost 0 bases and 4 bases respectively, with 10 bases between them. The CDR3 sequence is 14 residues long. Germline CDR1 reads SGDLS; CDR2 reads YYNGEE. The CDR3 coding sequence is TGTGCCAGCAGCGTAGTTGGGCTAGCAGAGACCCAGTACTTC. It specifies CASSVVGLAETQYF.

The chain carries TRBV9 and TRBJ2-1; 11 bases line up with TRBD2. Germline V gene sequence: CDR1 SGDLS, CDR2 YYNGEE. After removal of 4 bases from V and 3 bases from J, the junction contained 6 bases not matched to a gene. The CDR3 sequence is 16 residues long. The CDR3 sequence is CASSIATSGVYNEQFF. The CDR3 DNA is TGTGCCAGCAGCATAGCGACTAGCGGGGTCTACAATGAGCAGTTCTTC.

The CDR3 DNA is TGTGCCAGCACCTTAGCGGTCCAAGAGACCCAGTACTTC. It yields the protein CASTLAVQETQYF. The chain has TRBV12-3 or TRBV12-4 and TRBJ2-5; weak D call: TRBD2 (6 bases). V gave up 7 bases and J gave up 1 base, with 10 bases separating them. This CDR3 has 13 residues.

V gene TRBV12-3 or TRBV12-4 combines with J gene TRBJ1-1, with 10 nucleotides matching TRBD1. V dropped 6 bases and J dropped 3; count of bases not matched to a gene: 4. This CDR3 has 14 residues. CDR3 coding DNA: TGTGCCAGCAGGGGACAGGGGCCTTACACTGAAGCTTTCTTT. Its translation is CASRGQGPYTEAFF.

This clonotype was seen just once. The chain combines TRBV9 with TRBJ1-6, with D possibly being TRBD1 (6 bases). V shed 0 bases and J shed 6 bases, with 10 bases lying between them. The CDR3 length is 15 residues. Germline values: CDR1 SGDLS, CDR2 YYNGEE. Here the CDR3 reads CASSVEGVANSPLHF. CDR3 in DNA: TGTGCCAGCAGCGTAGAGGGGGTGGCTAATTCACCCCTCCACTTT.

This clonotype came up a few times. This chain connects TRBV27 to TRBJ1-2, with D hard to call. CDR3 length equals 13 residues. Trimming left V 5 bases short and J 4 bases short, with 11 bases between. Germline values: CDR1 MNHEY, CDR2 SMNVEV (reference sequence). CDR3: CASSPGEGYGYTF. The CDR3, as DNA: TGTGCCAGCAGTCCCGGGGAAGGCTATGGCTACACCTTC.

The chain recombines TRBV20-1 with TRBJ2-5; D ambiguous. Deletions cut 5 bases from V and 2 bases from J, with 9 bases between. The germline V gene encodes CDR1 DFQATT and CDR2 SNEGSKA (reference sequence). This CDR3 is 12 amino acids long. The CDR3 region is CSAAAIQETQYF. The CDR3 DNA reads TGCAGTGCTGCCGCCATTCAAGAGACCCAGTACTTC.

This chain links TRBV7-2 with TRBJ2-2, with a tentative D call TRBD2 (5 bases). In germline, CDR1 is SGHTA, CDR2 FQGNSA. CDR3 size: 14 residues. Trimming removed 1 base from V and 4 bases from J, with 7 bases in between. The CDR3 DNA follows: TGTGCCAGCAGCTTAGGAGGGTTCACCGGGGAGCTGTTTTTT. The encoded protein is CASSLGGFTGELFF.

V and J are TRBV29-1 and TRBJ2-3, with 9 nucleotides matching TRBD2. The length of the CDR3 is 14 residues. J lost 2 bases, V lost 5 bases, and 5 bases had no gene match. Germline V gives CDR1 SQVTM, CDR2 ANQGSEA. In DNA form, the CDR3 reads TGCAGCGTTCGGACTAGCGATTACACAGATACGCAGTATTTT. The encoded protein is CSVRTSDYTDTQYF.

The chain uses TRBV7-3 and TRBJ1-2, with TRBD1 matching over 9 bases. This CDR3 has 15 amino acids. V trimming: 5 bases; J trimming: 5 bases; junction bases outside the gene matches: 9. Germline V lookup: CDR1 SGHTA, CDR2 FQGTGA. For the CDR3, the DNA is TGTGCCAGCAGCCCTACGGGACAGGGAGTTTATGGCTACACCTTC. Translated: CASSPTGQGVYGYTF.